The 16 T cell receptor beta chains in this list originate from one sample, sequenced in a study of prognosis after radiotherapy for stage I lung cancer. Two-round multiplex PCR amplified TCR beta CDR3 from genomic DNA. First-round PCR amplification was performed with primers specific to each TRBV and TRBJ gene. TCRdb used MiXCR to reprocess the multiplex PCR reads, holding one entry per CDR3 protein. This table has 13,000 to 15,000 distinct CDR3 sequences, roughly a quarter appearing once. The sample in question was PBMCs, obtained before or after stereotactic body radiation therapy (not recorded which). The receptors derive from a donor aged 50 or older with non-small cell lung cancer.

This chain connects TRBV20-1 to TRBJ2-5; TRBD2 agrees at 10 bases. Looked up from germline, CDR1 is DFQATT and CDR2 is SNEGSKA (reference sequence). The CDR3 is made up of 15 amino acids. V was clipped by 4 bases and J by 4 bases; unmatched bases: 9. The CDR3 region has the DNA TGCAGTGCTACCCTCACAGCGGGAGGGGGAGAGACCCAGTACTTC. It encodes CSATLTAGGGETQYF.

This rearrangement joins TRBV24-1 to TRBJ1-5, with 7 nucleotides matching TRBD1. J gave up 8 bases and V 2 bases, and 8 bases lay outside the gene matches. Germline assignment: CDR1 KGHDR and CDR2 SFDVKD. The CDR3 spans 15 residues. CDR3 protein: CATSDSTGQNKPQHF. The CDR3 DNA is TGTGCCACCAGTGATTCGACAGGGCAGAATAAGCCCCAGCATTTT.

Comment on this clonotype: A far larger clone is off by one base, so a read error is likely. The chain joins TRBV6-1 to TRBJ1-5, with D perhaps matching TRBD1 (5 bases). Germline V CDR1 and CDR2: MNHNS, SASEGT. V gave up 5 bases and J gave up 5 bases, with 16 bases separating them. The CDR3 spans 15 residues. In nucleotides, the CDR3 is TGTGCCAGCAGTTACGGGGGAGGCGGGTATCAGCCCCAGCATTTT. This codes for CASSYGGGGYQPQHF.

The CDR3 DNA reads TGCGCCAGCAGCACCCCCAATTCACCCCTCCACTTT. Translation: CASSTPNSPLHF. The V and J genes are TRBV5-1 and TRBJ1-6; D is unresolved. The CDR3 is 12 amino acids. The ends were cut back, 4 bases at V and 7 bases at J, with 6 bases in the middle. The germline CDR1 and CDR2 sequences are SGHRS and YFSETQ.

This clonotype was observed at least ten times. The chain joins TRBV5-5 to TRBJ1-2, with unresolved D. V was cut by 2 bases and J by 4 bases, with 15 bases left in between. There are 15 residues in the CDR3. Germline loops: CDR1 SGHKS, CDR2 YYEKEE (reference sequence). Written as DNA, the CDR3 is TGTGCCAGCAGCTTAGAGCCTCAGAAGCCCTATGGCTACACCTTC. Its protein product is CASSLEPQKPYGYTF.

The CDR3 coding sequence is TGTGCCAGCAGTTACTTCGGCGGGGGAAACACTGAAGCTTTCTTT. This translates into CASSYFGGGNTEAFF. The chain recombines TRBV6-5 with TRBJ1-1; a weak D match, TRBD1 (5 bases). The CDR3 is made up of 15 amino acids. The V end was cut by 1 base, the J end by 2 bases, with 11 bases between. Germline V CDR1 and CDR2: MNHEY, SVGAGI.

Points on this clonotype: Given the absence of the conserved phenylalanine or tryptophan at the CDR3 end, a read error is likely. The chain carries TRBV28 and TRBJ1-5; a possible D gene is TRBD1 (6 bases). Germline assignment: CDR1 MDHEN and CDR2 SYDVKM. The CDR3 has 15 residues. The CDR3 DNA sequence: TGTGCCATCAGTTTAGGGGGGGCGCTCGGTCAGCCCCAGCATCTT. Its protein is CAISLGGALGQPQHL.

This clonotype was seen at least ten times. The rearrangement uses TRBV7-6 and TRBJ2-1, with D unresolved. The germline CDR1 and CDR2 sequences are SGHVS and FNYEAQ. CDR3 length equals 16 residues. Trimming cost V 1 base and J 1 base, with 11 bases left between them. Here the CDR3 reads CASSLDRAGSYNEQFF. The CDR3 bases are TGTGCCAGCAGCTTAGACCGGGCAGGTTCCTACAATGAGCAGTTCTTC.

The table lists this clonotype with many counts. An end of the junction does not agree with germline; a read error may underlie this. This chain joins TRBV7-8 and TRBJ2-7; 10 bases are shared with TRBD1. Germline V gives CDR1 SGHVS, CDR2 FQNEAQ. CDR3 length equals 12 residues. The CDR3 bases are TGTGCCAGCAGCTTCGACAGGGGGCCTATTGAGTTC. Translation gives CASSFDRGPIEF.

The V call is TRBV20-1, the J call TRBJ1-5; weak D call: TRBD2 (7 bases). The better agreement between TRBJ2-3 and the DNA end casts doubt on the J call. This CDR3 comprises 15 residues. The germline gives CDR1 DFQATT, CDR2 SNEGSKA (reference sequence). The CDR3 coding sequence is TGCAGTGCTGGAAGAGGGGTGACTCCCCGGGGGGCCCAGTATTTT. This sequence encodes CSAGRGVTPRGAQYF.

Remarks on this clonotype: A far larger clone differs by one base, so this is likely a read error. V is TRBV6-6 and J is TRBJ1-5, with 9 nucleotides matching TRBD1. The CDR3 length is 17 residues. CDR1 MNHNY and CDR2 SVGAGI come from the germline V gene (reference sequence). V was pared by 2 bases and J by 5 bases, with 10 bases of the junction left unmatched. The CDR3 here is CASSYRFGQGFDQPQHF. DNA of the CDR3: TGTGCCAGCAGTTACCGGTTCGGACAGGGGTTTGATCAGCCCCAGCATTTT.

This clonotype has a count of ten or more. J is TRBJ2-1 and V is TRBV28; 11 nucleotides agree with TRBD2. J gave up 6 bases and V 5 bases, and 12 bases lay outside the gene matches. Per the germline V gene, CDR1 is MDHEN and CDR2 is SYDVKM. The length of the CDR3 is 17 residues. The CDR3 coding sequence is TGTGCCAGCAGTCCCCGGGTGAGTCTAGCGGGAGGCAATGAGCAGTTCTTC. As protein: CASSPRVSLAGGNEQFF.

This clonotype was seen only a few times. This may be a read error, as it is one base from a much larger clone. The V call is TRBV10-3, the J call TRBJ1-1, with D unclear. Between the trimmed V and J ends, which lost 6 bases and 1 base, there was a span of 9 bases. The CDR3 has 13 amino acids. Germline CDR1 ENHRY, CDR2 SYGVKD. Here the CDR3 DNA reads TGTGCCATCAGAGGGCGGGGGAACACTGAAGCTTTCTTT. Translating gives CAIRGRGNTEAFF.

This clonotype has a count of ten or more. The chain has TRBV28 and TRBJ1-4, with D perhaps matching TRBD1 (5 bases). Germline V CDR1 and CDR2: MDHEN, SYDVKM. Deletions cut 7 bases from V and 3 bases from J, with 18 bases between. The CDR3 totals 16 residues. The CDR3 loop is CASTPLGGRANEKLFF. In DNA form, the CDR3 reads TGTGCCAGCACTCCCCTGGGAGGCAGGGCTAATGAAAAACTGTTTTTT.

The table lists this clonotype with many counts. This rearrangement joins TRBV30 to TRBJ1-2, with 8 bases that match TRBD1. The CDR3 length is 15 residues. With 2 bases clipped from V and 4 bases from J, the junction kept 9 bases outside the gene matches. Germline values: CDR1 GTSNPN, CDR2 SVGIG (reference sequence). CDR3 loop: CAWSLHPGQVYGYTF. The CDR3 region has the DNA TGTGCCTGGAGTCTCCATCCGGGACAGGTCTATGGCTACACCTTC.

This clonotype was seen repeatedly, ten times or more. V usage is TRBV12-3 or TRBV12-4 and J usage is TRBJ1-1, with D maybe TRBD1 (6 bases). V was cut by 3 bases and J by 2 bases, with 13 bases left in between. The CDR3 totals 15 residues. As DNA, the CDR3 is TGTGCCAGCAGTTTGGGGGCCAGGGCCAACACTGAAGCTTTCTTT. Residues: CASSLGARANTEAFF.